This paragraph covers one TCR beta chain sequence. The data originate from a study of blood T cell repertoires in COVID-19. For the study at large: The study drew acute and convalescent COVID-19 samples from the United States, Italy and Spain.

Cohort 3 recovered donors had two negative PCRs, clearance, or symptom resolution. The CDR3 consists of 19 residues. Germline assignment: CDR1 MNHEY and CDR2 SVGEGT. The V gene end was trimmed by 1 base and the J gene end by 6 bases; junction bases not matched to a gene: 13. Repertoires were generated with immunoSEQ multiplex PCR, while TCRdb's copy carries only in-frame clones and drops some. The sample records about 310,000 clones, 87% being singletons. Input material: PBMCs or T cells enriched from blood (not recorded which). This receptor was identified in a young woman who had recovered from COVID-19. The V and J genes are TRBV6-2 or TRBV6-3 and TRBJ2-7; TRBD2 aligns across 15 bases. CDR3 residues: CASSYFRDRGLAGGLEQYF. Written as DNA, the CDR3 is TGTGCCAGCAGTTACTTCCGGGACAGGGGACTAGCGGGAGGACTCGAGCAGTACTTC.